A single T cell receptor beta chain is shown here with its context. Antigen specificity is unknown. There was relapse after autologous stem cell transplantation in every patient, and there was variation in brentuximab vedotin exposure. This sample is drawn from a study of PD-1 blockade in classical Hodgkin lymphoma. Findings and caveats of the study: Unlike CD8+ TCR diversity, which did not rise significantly by C4D1, CD4+ TCR diversity did.

Germline CDR1 LGHNA, CDR2 YSLEER. The CDR3 covers 17 residues. The ends were cut back, 0 bases at V and 0 bases at J, with 12 bases in the middle. The repertoire was sequenced with immunoSEQ multiplex PCR; TCRdb's copy has only in-frame clones and lacks some. In the table there are about 23,000 clones, roughly 70% of which are singletons. The clonotype comes from a human donor with classical Hodgkin lymphoma. The V call is TRBV4-3, the J call TRBJ1-5; D not certain. Here the sequenced sample was peripheral blood mononuclear cells (PBMCs), taken at baseline. The CDR3 bases are TGCGCCAGCAGCCAAGAGGCGTCCGGGTTTAGCAATCAGCCCCAGCATTTT. This sequence encodes CASSQEASGFSNQPQHF.